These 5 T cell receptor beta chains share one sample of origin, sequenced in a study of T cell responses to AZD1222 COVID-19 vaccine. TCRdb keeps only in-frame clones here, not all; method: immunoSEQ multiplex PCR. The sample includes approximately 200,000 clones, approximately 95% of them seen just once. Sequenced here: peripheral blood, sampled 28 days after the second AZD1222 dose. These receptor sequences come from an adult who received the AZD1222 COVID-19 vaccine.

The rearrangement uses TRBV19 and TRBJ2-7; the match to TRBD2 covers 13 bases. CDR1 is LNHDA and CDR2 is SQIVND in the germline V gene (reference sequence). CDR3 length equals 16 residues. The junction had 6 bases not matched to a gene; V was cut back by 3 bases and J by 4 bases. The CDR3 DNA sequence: TGTGCCAGTAGTATGCCCGGGACTAGCGGGGTATACGAGCAGTACTTC. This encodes CASSMPGTSGVYEQYF. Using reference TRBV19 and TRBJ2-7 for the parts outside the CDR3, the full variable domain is DGGITQSPKYLFRKEGQNVTLSCEQNLNHDAMYWYRQDPGQGLRLIYYSQIVNDFQKGDIAEGYSVSREKKESFPLTVTSAQKNPTAFYLCASSMPGTSGVYEQYFGPGTRLTVT.

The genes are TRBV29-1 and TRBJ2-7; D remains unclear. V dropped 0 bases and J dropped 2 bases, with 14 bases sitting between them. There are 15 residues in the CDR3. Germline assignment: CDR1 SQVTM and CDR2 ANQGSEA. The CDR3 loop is CSVEDDAGATYEQYF. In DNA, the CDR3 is TGCAGCGTTGAAGATGACGCAGGAGCCACCTACGAGCAGTACTTC.

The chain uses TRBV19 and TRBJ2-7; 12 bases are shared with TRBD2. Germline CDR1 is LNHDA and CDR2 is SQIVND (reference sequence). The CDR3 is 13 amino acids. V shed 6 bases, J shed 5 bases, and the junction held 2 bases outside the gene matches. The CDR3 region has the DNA TGTGCCAGTAGGACTAGCGGGGGAAACGAGCAGTACTTC. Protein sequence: CASRTSGGNEQYF.

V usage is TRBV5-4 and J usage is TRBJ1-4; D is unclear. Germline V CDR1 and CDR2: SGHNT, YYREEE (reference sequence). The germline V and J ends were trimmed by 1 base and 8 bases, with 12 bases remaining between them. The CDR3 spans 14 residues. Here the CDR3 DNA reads TGTGCCAGCAGCTTGTGGGGATCCCTGGAAAAACTGTTTTTT. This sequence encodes CASSLWGSLEKLFF.

The CDR3 DNA sequence: TGCGCCAGCAGCTTGTCTAGCGGGGGTAGCACAGATACGCAGTATTTT. Translating gives CASSLSSGGSTDTQYF. The chain combines TRBV5-1 with TRBJ2-3; TRBD2 agrees at 10 bases. This CDR3 contains 16 residues. V lost 1 base and J lost 0; bases outside the gene matches: 2. In germline, CDR1 is SGHRS, CDR2 YFSETQ.